The following is a TCR beta chain sequence with its context. There are a few counts of this clone. No cognate antigen has been identified for it. One base away there is no much larger clone; base qualities are not given. The CDR3 goes from the cysteine to the phenylalanine over 14 residues. Here the CDR3 DNA is all that survives: 42 bases in frame from base 1. V loses 6 bases, J loses 4 bases, and the germline ends lie 12 bases apart. The germline V gene supplies CDR1 KGHSH and CDR2 LQKENI. The cohort consisted of some 670 healthy bone marrow donors. At the time of sampling, all cohort members were nominally healthy, though unrecorded immune exposures were likely present. The donor was CMV seronegative and was included in the group of hundreds of seronegative cohort members. A peripheral blood sample was collected from each donor, and TCR beta sequencing was performed on peripheral blood mononuclear cells. Genomic DNA was extracted from the blood cell samples with the Qiagen DNeasy Blood Extraction Kit.

This record belongs to a study of cytomegalovirus exposure and HLA in healthy donors (dated by TCRdb to 2015 to 2018). Broadly, across the study: In an earlier analysis of 587 of the donors, 250 to 300 Gb of sequence data and 120 million or so unique TCR beta sequences from about 180 million T cells were reported. A later genetic analysis used genome-wide SNP genotypes for about 65% of the roughly 670 donors, treating that subset as a discovery cohort. Donor age, sex, ethnicity and CMV serostatus were collected together with the repertoire data. Among about 400 genotyped donors of the cohort, an average of about 240,000 unique TCR beta nucleotide sequences was sequenced per donor, of which 15% to 20% were non-productive. An early release covering 550 to 650 HLA-typed donors comprised approximately 290 gigabases of sequencing data and around 86 million unique TCR sequences. To predict cytomegalovirus infection status, the study combined high-throughput TCR immunosequencing, statistical association of individual TCRs with disease status, and machine learning. All discovery cohort repertoires had been generated using a single sequencing platform. A later analysis re-analyzed previously published TCR beta repertoires from about 600 donors and added high-resolution HLA genotyping to study TCR occurrence patterns. Besides the first cohort of 666 subjects, a separate validation cohort made up of over 100 different subjects was used. Of the 398 genotyped donors, roughly 85% fell in the genetic ancestry cluster associated with self-reported Caucasian donors. Rather than using new phenotypic data, the later analysis identified candidate immune exposures from TCR beta sequences and from how often those sequences occurred across donors. Typing coverage differed by locus: A, B, C, DRB1 and DQB1 were typed in about 620-630 donors, DQA1 in roughly 510, DPA1 in some 600, and DPB1 in 450 to 490. Several DR-DQ haplotypes were treated as single units for association and clustering because of strong linkage in the cohort. The aim of the study was to test whether cataloging public T cell receptors could identify signatures of past pathogen exposure. HLA typing covered class I and class II loci at four-digit resolution. Using immunosequencing, the study profiled T cell repertoires from 500 to 800 subjects and related those repertoires to cytomegalovirus serostatus. An earlier analysis of several hundred of the donors used high-throughput TCR beta sequencing to judge whether each TCR beta V gene segment behaved as functional or pseudogenic.

Libraries were built with the immunoSEQ multiplex PCR assay. For the multiplex PCR, a mixture combining 60 forward primers for TCR Vbeta segments and 13 reverse primers for TCR Jbeta segments was used. The CDR3 region of rearranged TCR beta genes was amplified from genomic DNA by a multiplex PCR assay. On the Illumina HiSeq System, the amplified TCR beta libraries were sequenced as 87-base-pair reads. Processing in the source paper ran as follows. A later analysis tallied approximately 87 million unique TCR beta chains across the 700 or so repertoires, and about 12 million of those chains were shared by two or more donors. A nearest-neighbor algorithm error-corrected the raw reads and collapsed the reads into unique sequences, merging closely related sequences to remove PCR and sequencing errors. Alignment of CDR3 sequences to IMGT reference sequences was used to assign V, D and J gene segments. For a sequence to be retained, a match of at least six nucleotides to both a V gene segment and a J gene segment was required. Rearrangements were classified as productive when the CDR3 lacked stop codons and remained in frame with V and J, and all other rearrangements were classified as non-productive. Following IMGT convention, CDR3 was defined as the stretch from the second conserved V-encoded cysteine up to the conserved J-encoded phenylalanine. Sequences without an unambiguous match to a single V gene segment were excluded from the earlier analysis of a few hundred of the donors. An earlier analysis of a few hundred of the donors called V segments functional above 56.7% productive rearrangements and segregating when the between-donor standard deviation exceeded 5%. A statistical classification framework was built for diagnosing cytomegalovirus status from the catalog of TCR beta chain sequences. In a later analysis, TCR nucleotide sequences were compared against IMGT/GENE-DB human TR gene sequences so that V and J genes could be assigned. A later analysis assigned CDR3 sequences and most-parsimonious VDJ recombination scenarios with the TCRdist pipeline. In a later analysis, each TCR beta chain was defined by its CDR3 amino acid sequence together with its V-gene family, and reads lacking a unique V-gene family were excluded. As a way to deal with suspected cross-contamination and a sequencing artifact, a later analysis dropped hundreds of nucleotide sequences that were highly shared and had low generation probability. In a later analysis, a clonal expansion index for each public chain was calculated from normalized within-repertoire ranks of inferred template counts. In a later analysis, generation probabilities were computed with a VDJ recombination model fitted to out-of-frame rearrangements, and the resulting probabilities were checked against IGoR. In a later analysis, hypergeometric tests were used to score TCR-TCR, TCR-HLA and TCR-CMV co-occurrence, with a repertoire-size bias correction applied to TCR pairs. A later analysis estimated false discovery rates by permuting HLA or CMV assignments 20 times. In a later analysis, co-occurring TCRs were grouped using DBSCAN, with TCRdist sequence similarity added in when clustering inside HLA-allele-positive subsets. For co-occurrence clustering, repertoires with fewer than 30,000 or more than 120,000 public chains were excluded, along with four to six repertoires with anomalous nucleotide sharing. The table was pulled from immuneACCESS by TCRdb, which kept in-frame rearrangements only. Such tables lose some clones; where checked, under half of the loss comes from unresolved V genes, and the rest has no known cause. V and J calls plus clone size are reproduced from that table; the DNA served to infer D and trimming. The sample table shows more than 95,000 clones, and about 76% are seen once. Jointly, the top ten make up 3% to 5% of the sample.

Overall results and qualifications from the work: Because HLA typing was unavailable for some donors at each locus, only the typed subset was used in association tests. According to a later analysis, most CMV-associated TCR beta chains appeared to be HLA-restricted, and the HLA associations seemed to be driven largely by CMV exposure. V-gene and J-gene trimming of TCR beta chains was associated with a missense DCLRE1C variant in a later genetic analysis, and the association was replicated in an independent cohort. In the study, some 160 TCR beta chains were listed as associated with cytomegalovirus. While some public TCRs were present in many individuals, most TCR sequences turned up only very rarely across donors. A later analysis associated about 16,000 TCR beta sequences with specific HLA alleles at a false discovery rate of 0.05. Cytomegalovirus status was reported to be diagnosed by the classifier with high specificity and sensitivity in both the original and validation cohorts. The 87-base-pair reads could not distinguish some IMGT-functional V segments, including TRBV6-2 and TRBV6-3, so those segments were excluded. The sequencing pipeline was judged likely to have produced a cluster of highly shared sequence variants as a technical artifact. A later analysis found that HLA-associated TCR beta chains were more clonally expanded and had lower generation probabilities than equally common non-associated chains. In an earlier analysis of some 500 of the donors, most TCR beta V segments were observed in productive rearrangements about 90% or about 30% of the time, broadly matching IMGT annotations. According to a later genetic analysis, donors in an Asian-associated ancestry cluster had fewer N-insertions in productive TCRs than the roughly 670-donor mean. In a later analysis, TCR association rates were found to vary across HLA loci, with the most associated TCRs seen for DRB1 alleles and the fewest for HLA-C alleles. According to the authors, the approach could potentially be generalized to other disease states and immunological phenotypes. Because counts were too low, about 18 rarely observed V segments, including chromosome 9 orphons, were left out of the earlier analysis of roughly 600 of the donors. Several of the top co-occurrence clusters appeared to be linked to parvovirus B19, influenza, CMV and Epstein-Barr virus, according to a later analysis. Only TCR beta chains were sequenced in this cohort, and the absence of alpha or paired-chain data limited detectable features. A further reported finding was that TCR beta sequences accurately predicted the HLA-A and HLA-B alleles for most subjects in the first cohort. A few of the identified cytomegalovirus-associated TCR beta chains were confirmed in vitro to be specific for cytomegalovirus antigens. The presence/absence analyses assumed that sequencing depth was roughly uniform across donors, and that assumption may not be true. When HLA alleles, especially DR and DQ, strongly co-occurred, TCR associations were difficult to assign to individual alleles. Correlated functional status among segregating V segments might reflect linkage disequilibrium, but an unknown experimental factor could not be ruled out. The only immune exposure information available for the cohort was CMV serostatus.

The sequenced sample consisted of PBMCs. This TCR derives from a woman aged 30 to 39 in good health and CMV-seronegative. The chain links TRBV18 with TRBJ2-2; perhaps TRBD1 is the D gene, with 6 bases matching. Here is the DNA: TGTGCCAGCTCTCCCCAGGGGCCCACCGGGGAGCTGTTTTTT. This encodes CASSPQGPTGELFF.